These 12 T cell receptor beta chains share one sample of origin, sequenced in a study of blood T cell repertoires in COVID-19. Profiling relied on immunoSEQ multiplex PCR, and the TCRdb table lists in-frame clones only, not all of them. The sample shows about 290,000 clones, roughly 80% of them seen only once. Source material: peripheral blood. The receptors come from a woman in her 50s with active or convalescent COVID-19.

The rearrangement links TRBV29-1 to TRBJ2-7, with no clear D. The germline V gene encodes CDR1 SQVTM and CDR2 ANQGSEA. V was cut by 6 bases and J by 0 bases, with 9 bases left in between. The CDR3 has 12 residues. In DNA form, the CDR3 reads TGCAGCGTGTTCGTCAGCTCCTACGAGCAGTACTTC. It specifies CSVFVSSYEQYF.

This clone was observed a few times. The CDR3 DNA reads as TGCAGTGCTAGTGATACTAGCGGAAACTACGAGCAGTACTTC. Translated: CSASDTSGNYEQYF. V is TRBV20-1 and J is TRBJ2-7, with 8 bases identical to TRBD2. The ends lost 3 bases at V and 3 bases at J; junction bases unmatched: 7. Looked up from germline, CDR1 is DFQATT and CDR2 is SNEGSKA (reference sequence). This CDR3 comprises 14 residues.

The chain employs TRBV6-6 and TRBJ1-4, with 7 bases identical to TRBD1. Unmatched junction bases numbered 6, after V lost 6 bases and J lost 5 bases. The CDR3 extends over 14 amino acids. Germline CDR1 MNHNY, CDR2 SVGAGI (reference sequence). The CDR3 spells CASRSGGSNEKLFF. As DNA, the CDR3 is TGTGCCAGCAGGTCAGGGGGGTCGAATGAAAAACTGTTTTTT.

This clone was seen a few times. The genes are TRBV15 and TRBJ1-1; D unclear. V was cut by 0 bases and J by 4 bases, with 9 bases left in between. Germline V gives CDR1 LNHNV, CDR2 YYDKDF (reference sequence). This CDR3 region has 14 residues. The CDR3 sequence is CATSRDYLSTEAFF. The DNA for the CDR3 is TGTGCCACCAGCAGAGATTACTTAAGCACTGAAGCTTTCTTT. The whole variable domain, remainder taken from reference TRBV15 and TRBJ1-1, is DAMVIQNPRYQVTQFGKPVTLSCSQTLNHNVMYWYQQKSSQAPKLLFHYYDKDFNNEADTPDNFQSRRPNTSFCFLDIRSPGLGDTAMYLCATSRDYLSTEAFFGQGTRLTVV.

V is TRBV7-8 and J is TRBJ2-7, with a weak D call TRBD1 (6 bases). Germline V gene sequence: CDR1 SGHVS, CDR2 FQNEAQ. With 5 bases removed from V and 6 bases from J, the gap between germline ends came to 14 bases. CDR3 size: 13 residues. As DNA, the CDR3 is TGTGCCAGCAGCGATACAGGGCGCGGCGAGCAGTACTTC. This sequence encodes CASSDTGRGEQYF.

The chain uses TRBV10-1 and TRBJ2-1, with 10 bases fitting TRBD2. Losses at the gene ends were 7 bases for V and 3 bases for J; bases not matched to a gene: 6. This CDR3 has 15 residues. Germline V CDR1 and CDR2: WNHNN, SYGVQD (reference sequence). The CDR3 DNA is TGCGCCAGCATTTTAGCGGGAGGCTTCTACAATGAGCAGTTCTTC. Amino acids: CASILAGGFYNEQFF.

The chain combines TRBV19 with TRBJ2-2; a possible D gene is TRBD2 (5 bases). Germline CDR1 is LNHDA and CDR2 is SQIVND (reference sequence). The CDR3 contains 16 residues. V was shortened by 4 bases and J by 2 bases, with 14 bases between the two germline ends. The DNA of the CDR3 is TGTGCCAGTAGTAAACTAGTCCCTACAAACACCGGGGAGCTGTTTTTT. Translation: CASSKLVPTNTGELFF.

This chain links TRBV2 with TRBJ2-5; maybe TRBD2 (6 bases). V gave up 6 bases and J gave up 1 base, with 15 bases separating them. CDR1 SNHLY and CDR2 FYNNEI come from the germline V gene. The CDR3 runs to 15 residues. Here the CDR3 reads CASRLPGSSQETQYF. The CDR3 region has the DNA TGTGCCAGCAGGCTCCCCGGGAGTTCCCAAGAGACCCAGTACTTC.

V usage is TRBV7-9 and J usage is TRBJ2-3, with a weak D call TRBD2 (5 bases). The CDR3 is 15 residues long. Germline values: CDR1 SEHNR, CDR2 FQNEAQ (reference sequence). V lost 6 bases, J lost 0 bases, and 13 bases lay in between. CDR3 in DNA: TGTGCCAGCAGACTAGGGTCCGGGAGCACAGATACGCAGTATTTT. Translating gives CASRLGSGSTDTQYF.

The J gene is TRBJ2-3, the V gene TRBV28; 10 bases agree with TRBD2. V was clipped by 4 bases and J by 1 base; unmatched bases: 11. Per germline, CDR1 MDHEN and CDR2 SYDVKM. The CDR3 sequence is 18 residues long. The CDR3 protein is CASSSGAGGPYGTDTQYF. The CDR3 DNA reads TGTGCCAGCAGTTCGGGAGCGGGAGGGCCTTACGGCACAGATACGCAGTATTTT.

The chain combines TRBV5-1 with TRBJ2-7; the D gene is possibly TRBD2 (5 bases). In germline, CDR1 is SGHRS, CDR2 YFSETQ. This CDR3 has 15 residues. V lost 0 bases to trimming and J lost 6 bases, with 16 bases between them. The CDR3 nucleotides are TGCGCCAGCAGCTTGGAGGCTAGCCTACCCGCCGAGCAGTACTTC. It specifies CASSLEASLPAEQYF.

The rearrangement joins TRBV7-9 to TRBJ2-3, with 12 bases fitting TRBD2. V was pared by 5 bases and J by 6 bases, with 9 bases of the junction left unmatched. Germline CDR1 SEHNR, CDR2 FQNEAQ (reference sequence). This CDR3 region has 16 residues. CDR3 nucleotides: TGTGCCAGCAGCCGGCAGACTAGCGGGAGATGGGATACGCAGTATTTT. Encoded protein: CASSRQTSGRWDTQYF.